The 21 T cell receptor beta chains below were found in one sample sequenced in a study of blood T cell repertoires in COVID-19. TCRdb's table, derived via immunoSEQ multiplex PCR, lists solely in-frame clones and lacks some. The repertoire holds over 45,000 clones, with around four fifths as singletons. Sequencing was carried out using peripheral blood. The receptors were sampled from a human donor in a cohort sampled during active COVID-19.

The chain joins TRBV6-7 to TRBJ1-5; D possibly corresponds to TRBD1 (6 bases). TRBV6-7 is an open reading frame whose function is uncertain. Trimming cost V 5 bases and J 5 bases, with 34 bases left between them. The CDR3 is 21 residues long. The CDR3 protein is CASSIREPGGRTGQGHQPQHF. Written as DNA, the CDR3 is TGTGCCAGCAGTATTAGGGAGCCGGGGGGGAGAACAGGGCAGGGACATCAGCCCCAGCATTTT.

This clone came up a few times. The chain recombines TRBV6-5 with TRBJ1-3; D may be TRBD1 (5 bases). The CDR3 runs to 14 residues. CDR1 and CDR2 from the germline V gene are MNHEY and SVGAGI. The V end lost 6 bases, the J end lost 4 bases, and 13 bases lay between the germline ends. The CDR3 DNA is TGTGCCAGCAGAAGAGCGGGGGGAGGAAACACCATATATTTT. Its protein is CASRRAGGGNTIYF.

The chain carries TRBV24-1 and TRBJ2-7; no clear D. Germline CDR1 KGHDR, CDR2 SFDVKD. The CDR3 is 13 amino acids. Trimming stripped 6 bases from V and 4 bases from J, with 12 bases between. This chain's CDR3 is CATSSPPEYEQYF. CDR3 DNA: TGTGCCACCAGTTCCCCGCCTGAGTACGAGCAGTACTTC.

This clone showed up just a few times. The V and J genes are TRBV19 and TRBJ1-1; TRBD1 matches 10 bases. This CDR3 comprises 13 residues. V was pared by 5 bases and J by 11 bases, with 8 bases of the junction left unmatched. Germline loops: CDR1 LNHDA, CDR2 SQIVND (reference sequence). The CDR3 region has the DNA TGTGCCAGTAGTGGGGGACAGGGGCGACATGCTTTCTTT. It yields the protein CASSGGQGRHAFF.

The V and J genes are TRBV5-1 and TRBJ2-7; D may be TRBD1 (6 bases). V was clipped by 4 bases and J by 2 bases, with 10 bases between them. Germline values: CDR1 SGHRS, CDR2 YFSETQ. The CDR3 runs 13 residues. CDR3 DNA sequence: TGCGCCAGCAGCCCTGGACAGACCTACGAGCAGTACTTC. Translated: CASSPGQTYEQYF.

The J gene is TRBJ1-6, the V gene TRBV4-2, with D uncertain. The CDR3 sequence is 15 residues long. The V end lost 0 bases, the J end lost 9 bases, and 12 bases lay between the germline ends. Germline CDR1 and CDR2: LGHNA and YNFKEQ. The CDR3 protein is CASSQEGRETSPLHF. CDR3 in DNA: TGTGCCAGCAGCCAAGAGGGCCGGGAAACTTCACCCCTCCACTTT.

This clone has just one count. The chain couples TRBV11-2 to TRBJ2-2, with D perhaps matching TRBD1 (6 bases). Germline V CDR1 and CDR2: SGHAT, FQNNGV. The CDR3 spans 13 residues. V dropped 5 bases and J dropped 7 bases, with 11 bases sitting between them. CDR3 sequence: CASSLQGFGELFF. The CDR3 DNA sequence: TGTGCCAGCAGCCTACAGGGCTTCGGGGAGCTGTTTTTT.

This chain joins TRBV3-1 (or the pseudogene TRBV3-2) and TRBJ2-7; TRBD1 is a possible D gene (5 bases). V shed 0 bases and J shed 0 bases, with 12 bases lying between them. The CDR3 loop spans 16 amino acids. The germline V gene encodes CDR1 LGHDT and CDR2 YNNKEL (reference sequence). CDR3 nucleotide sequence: TGTGCCAGCAGCCAAGAAGGGGTCTTCAGCTCCTACGAGCAGTACTTC. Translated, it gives CASSQEGVFSSYEQYF.

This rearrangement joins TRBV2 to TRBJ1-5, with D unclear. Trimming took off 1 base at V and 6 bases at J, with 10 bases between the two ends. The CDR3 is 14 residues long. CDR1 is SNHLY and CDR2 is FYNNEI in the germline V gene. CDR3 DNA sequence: TGTGCCAGCAGTGAAGGGGAGTGGGGTCAGCCCCAGCATTTT. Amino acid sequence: CASSEGEWGQPQHF.

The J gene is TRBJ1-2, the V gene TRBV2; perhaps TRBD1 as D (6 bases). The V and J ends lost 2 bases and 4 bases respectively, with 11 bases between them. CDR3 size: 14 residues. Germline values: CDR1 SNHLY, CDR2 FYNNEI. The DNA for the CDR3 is TGTGCCAGCAGTGAAACGACAGGATCCTATGGCTACACCTTC. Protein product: CASSETTGSYGYTF.

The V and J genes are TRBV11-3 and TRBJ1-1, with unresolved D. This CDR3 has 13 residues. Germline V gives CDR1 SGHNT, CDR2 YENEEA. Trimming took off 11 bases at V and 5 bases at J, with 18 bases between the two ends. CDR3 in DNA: TGTGCCTCCTCGGAGGCGCAAGGAACTGAAGCTTTCTTT. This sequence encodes CASSEAQGTEAFF.

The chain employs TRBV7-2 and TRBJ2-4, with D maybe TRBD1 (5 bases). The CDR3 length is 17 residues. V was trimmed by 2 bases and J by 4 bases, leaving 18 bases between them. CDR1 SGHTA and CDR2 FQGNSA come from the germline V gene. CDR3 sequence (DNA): TGTGCCAGCAGCTTAACGTACCACAGGAGTCTTAAAAACATTCAGTACTTC. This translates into CASSLTYHRSLKNIQYF.

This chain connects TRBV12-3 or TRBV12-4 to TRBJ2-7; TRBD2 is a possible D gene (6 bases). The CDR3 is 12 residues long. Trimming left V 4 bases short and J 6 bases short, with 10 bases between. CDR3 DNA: TGTGCCAGCAGTTGGGGGGTCGTCGAGCAGTACTTC. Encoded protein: CASSWGVVEQYF.

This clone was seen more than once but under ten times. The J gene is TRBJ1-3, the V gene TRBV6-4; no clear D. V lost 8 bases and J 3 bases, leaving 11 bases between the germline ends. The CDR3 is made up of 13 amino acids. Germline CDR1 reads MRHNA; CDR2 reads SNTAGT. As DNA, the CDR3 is TGTGCCAGCTTTGCCGGGTTTGGAAACACCATATATTTT. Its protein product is CASFAGFGNTIYF.

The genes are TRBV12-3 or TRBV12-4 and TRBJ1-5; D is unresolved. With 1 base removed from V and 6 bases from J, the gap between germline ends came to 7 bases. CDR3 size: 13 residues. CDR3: CASSLERGQPQHF. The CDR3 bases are TGTGCCAGCAGTTTAGAAAGAGGTCAGCCCCAGCATTTT.

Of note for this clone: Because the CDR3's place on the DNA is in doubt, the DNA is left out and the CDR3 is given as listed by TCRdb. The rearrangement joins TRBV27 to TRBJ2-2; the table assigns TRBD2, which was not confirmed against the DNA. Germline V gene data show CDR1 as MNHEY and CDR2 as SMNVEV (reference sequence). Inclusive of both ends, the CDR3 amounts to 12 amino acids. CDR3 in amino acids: CASSFGAGELFF.

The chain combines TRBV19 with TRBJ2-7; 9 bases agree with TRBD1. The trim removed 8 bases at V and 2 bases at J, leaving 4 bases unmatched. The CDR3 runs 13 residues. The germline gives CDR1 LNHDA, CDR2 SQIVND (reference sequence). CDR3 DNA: TGTGCCAGTGGAACAGGGGGCGCCTACGAGCAGTACTTC. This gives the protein CASGTGGAYEQYF.

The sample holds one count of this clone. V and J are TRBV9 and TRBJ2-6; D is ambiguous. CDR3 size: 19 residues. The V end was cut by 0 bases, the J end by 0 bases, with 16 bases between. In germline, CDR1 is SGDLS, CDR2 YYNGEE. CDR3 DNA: TGTGCCAGCAGCGTAGGGGTAGAGGCACCCGACTCTGGGGCCAACGTCCTGACTTTC. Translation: CASSVGVEAPDSGANVLTF. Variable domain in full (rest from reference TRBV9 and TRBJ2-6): DSGVTQTPKHLITATGQRVTLRCSPRSGDLSVYWYQQSLDQGLQFLIQYYNGEERAKGNILERFSAQQFPDLHSELNLSSLELGDSALYFCASSVGVEAPDSGANVLTFGAGSRLTVL.

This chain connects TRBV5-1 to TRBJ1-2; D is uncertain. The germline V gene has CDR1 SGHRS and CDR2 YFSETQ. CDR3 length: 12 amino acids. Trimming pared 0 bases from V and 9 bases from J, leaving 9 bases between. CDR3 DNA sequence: TGCGCCAGCAGCTTGGTGGGAGGGCGCTACACCTTC. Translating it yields CASSLVGGRYTF.

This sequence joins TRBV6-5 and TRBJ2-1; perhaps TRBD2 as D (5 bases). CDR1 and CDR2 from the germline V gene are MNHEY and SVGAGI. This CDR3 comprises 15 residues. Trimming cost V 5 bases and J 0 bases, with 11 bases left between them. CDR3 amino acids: CASSTGDPSYNEQFF. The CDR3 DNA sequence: TGTGCCAGCAGTACCGGGGATCCCTCCTACAATGAGCAGTTCTTC.

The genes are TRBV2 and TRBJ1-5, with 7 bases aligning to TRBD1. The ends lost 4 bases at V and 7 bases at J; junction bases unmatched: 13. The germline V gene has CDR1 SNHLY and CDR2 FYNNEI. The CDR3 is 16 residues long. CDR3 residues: CASSGGVQGLGQPQHF. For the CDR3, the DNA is TGTGCCAGCAGTGGGGGTGTACAGGGGCTGGGGCAGCCCCAGCATTTT.